These 22 T cell receptor beta chains originate from one sample sequenced in a study of blood T cell repertoires in COVID-19. TCRdb's table, derived via immunoSEQ multiplex PCR, lists solely in-frame clones and lacks some. The sample yields tens of thousands of clones, about 80% seen once. The sequencing input was peripheral blood. The source of these receptors is a human donor in a cohort sampled during active COVID-19.

J is TRBJ2-6 and V is TRBV7-9; no clear D gene. The length of the CDR3 is 15 residues. Germline V gene sequence: CDR1 SEHNR, CDR2 FQNEAQ (reference sequence). V was pared by 2 bases and J by 0 bases, with 5 bases between. CDR3 sequence reads: CASSLYSSGANVLTF. The DNA for the CDR3 is TGTGCCAGCAGCTTATACAGCTCTGGGGCCAACGTCCTGACTTTC.

The chain has TRBV7-2 and TRBJ1-1, with no clear D. Trimming removed 3 bases at V and 3 bases at J, with 8 bases between. Germline V gene data show CDR1 as SGHTA and CDR2 as FQGNSA. The CDR3 loop spans 13 amino acids. CDR3 protein: CASSFSVDTEAFF. The CDR3 nucleotides are TGTGCCAGCAGCTTTTCAGTGGACACTGAAGCTTTCTTT.

The chain recombines TRBV6-5 with TRBJ2-6; D is ambiguous. The CDR3 runs 14 residues. Germline values: CDR1 MNHEY, CDR2 SVGAGI. Trimming pared 8 bases from V and 4 bases from J, leaving 12 bases between. The CDR3, as DNA: TGTGCCAGCGATAGTCTGTGGGGGGCCAACGTCCTGACTTTC. Protein: CASDSLWGANVLTF.

This clone appeared a few times. The chain is built from TRBV2 and TRBJ1-6; a possible D gene is TRBD1 (6 bases). The length of the CDR3 is 14 residues. The germline gives CDR1 SNHLY, CDR2 FYNNEI. Trimming took off 7 bases at V and 6 bases at J, with 13 bases between the two ends. CDR3 loop: CASTLQGGNSPLHF. The DNA for the CDR3 is TGTGCCAGCACTTTACAGGGTGGTAATTCACCCCTCCACTTT.

The rearrangement uses TRBV7-2 and TRBJ1-6; a weak D match, TRBD1 (5 bases). The V end lost 1 base, the J end lost 14 bases, and 15 bases lay between the germline ends. Per germline, CDR1 SGHTA and CDR2 FQGNSA. The CDR3 totals 14 residues. CDR3 DNA sequence: TGTGCCAGCAGCTTAGTAAGGGACTCAGAGACCCTCCACTTT. As protein: CASSLVRDSETLHF.

This clone was counted once. The chain employs TRBV11-2 and TRBJ2-7; D possibly corresponds to TRBD2 (5 bases). The CDR3 length is 14 residues. Per germline, CDR1 SGHAT and CDR2 FQNNGV. Trimming stripped 1 base from V and 7 bases from J, with 14 bases between. The CDR3 region is CASSLGASRGEQYF. The CDR3 nucleotides read TGTGCCAGCAGCTTAGGGGCGTCTAGAGGGGAGCAGTACTTC.

The rearrangement uses TRBV19 and TRBJ1-5; 7 bases match TRBD1. J lost 3 bases, V lost 6 bases, and 11 bases had no gene match. The CDR3 runs 16 residues. Germline V gives CDR1 LNHDA, CDR2 SQIVND (reference sequence). CDR3 region: CASRSTGTVINQPQHF. The DNA of the CDR3 is TGTGCCAGTAGGTCAACCGGGACAGTGATCAATCAGCCCCAGCATTTT.

With regard to this clone: This sample also contains other DNA sequences that code for the same CDR3. This chain joins TRBV5-1 and TRBJ1-2; 7 bases agree with TRBD1. Per germline, CDR1 SGHRS and CDR2 YFSETQ. The V segment lost 4 bases and the J segment 2 bases; nucleotides outside the gene matches: 11. The CDR3 length is 16 residues. The CDR3 DNA is TGCGCCAGCAGCCCCGGGACAGCCTCAGGGAACTATGGCTACACCTTC. This sequence encodes CASSPGTASGNYGYTF.

The rearrangement links TRBV13 to TRBJ2-5; D perhaps matches TRBD2 (5 bases). Trimming left V 4 bases short and J 0 bases short, with 6 bases between. The CDR3 is made up of 13 amino acids. Germline lookup yields CDR1 PRHDT and CDR2 FYEKMQ (reference sequence). CDR3: CASSSDYQETQYF. The CDR3 coding sequence is TGTGCCAGCAGCTCGGACTACCAAGAGACCCAGTACTTC.

The V gene is TRBV2, the J gene TRBJ2-7, with 12 bases that match TRBD1. The CDR3 contains 15 residues. The junction had 9 bases not matched to a gene; V was cut back by 7 bases and J by 5 bases. The germline V gene has CDR1 SNHLY and CDR2 FYNNEI. For the CDR3, the DNA is TGTGCCAGCATCCCGGGACAGGGGGCGAGGAACGAGCAGTACTTC. Amino acid sequence: CASIPGQGARNEQYF. The variable domain in full, completed from reference TRBV2 and TRBJ2-7, reads EPEVTQTPSHQVTQMGQEVILRCVPISNHLYFYWYRQILGQKVEFLVSFYNNEISEKSEIFDDQFSVERPDGSNFTLKIRSTKLEDSAMYFCASIPGQGARNEQYFGPGTRLTVT.

The table lists this clone with a count of one. This chain connects TRBV3-1 (or the pseudogene TRBV3-2) to TRBJ2-3, with 8 bases identical to TRBD2. Germline V gene sequence: CDR1 LGHDT, CDR2 YNNKEL (reference sequence). Trimming cost V 3 bases and J 0 bases; bases outside gene matches: 2. The CDR3 totals 15 residues. In DNA form, the CDR3 reads TGTGCCAGCAGCCACCGGGGGGGAAGCACAGATACGCAGTATTTT. Residues: CASSHRGGSTDTQYF.

This chain uses TRBV28 with TRBJ2-3; perhaps TRBD2 as D (5 bases). The CDR3 sequence is 14 residues long. Germline values: CDR1 MDHEN, CDR2 SYDVKM. V was cut by 5 bases and J by 4 bases, with 13 bases left in between. The CDR3 spells CASSRATRADTQYF. CDR3 DNA sequence: TGTGCCAGCAGTAGGGCTACTAGGGCAGATACGCAGTATTTT.

Only one count was recorded for this clone. The chain uses TRBV6-5 and TRBJ2-1, with a weak D call TRBD2 (7 bases). Deletions cut 0 bases from V and 6 bases from J, with 15 bases between. CDR3 length equals 16 residues. The germline V gene has CDR1 MNHEY and CDR2 SVGAGI. CDR3 amino acids: CASSYSRGGAFNEQFF. The CDR3 region has the DNA TGTGCCAGCAGTTACTCGAGGGGGGGCGCGTTCAATGAGCAGTTCTTC.

As DNA, the CDR3 is TGTGCCAGCAGCGCCCGGGACAGAGCCAAAAACATTCAGTACTTC. Residues: CASSARDRAKNIQYF. V gene TRBV3-1 (or the pseudogene TRBV3-2) combines with J gene TRBJ2-4, with 7 bases aligning to TRBD1. Germline CDR1 is LGHDT and CDR2 is YNNKEL (reference sequence). V was pared by 5 bases and J by 0 bases, with 4 bases of the junction left unmatched. The CDR3 runs to 15 residues.

The chain is built from TRBV7-2 and TRBJ1-5; perhaps TRBD1 as D (5 bases). Trimming cost V 5 bases and J 0 bases, with 8 bases left between them. The CDR3 sequence is 14 residues long. Germline CDR1 SGHTA, CDR2 FQGNSA. CDR3 sequence: CASSRGYSNQPQHF. CDR3 nucleotides: TGTGCCAGCAGCAGGGGATATAGCAATCAGCCCCAGCATTTT.

The chain is built from TRBV15 and TRBJ2-5; D is possibly TRBD1 (5 bases). V was clipped by 0 bases and J by 5 bases, with 10 bases between them. Germline V CDR1 and CDR2: LNHNV, YYDKDF (reference sequence). The CDR3 is made up of 14 amino acids. CDR3 in amino acids: CATSRDLRAETQYF. DNA for the CDR3: TGTGCCACCAGCAGAGATCTCAGGGCTGAGACCCAGTACTTC.

The gene calls are TRBV5-6 and TRBJ1-2, with no clear D. The V and J ends lost 0 bases and 4 bases respectively, with 10 bases between them. In germline, CDR1 is SGHDT, CDR2 YYEEEE. There are 14 residues in the CDR3. The chain's CDR3 is CASSLGARLYGYTF. As DNA, the CDR3 is TGTGCCAGCAGCTTGGGTGCGAGACTCTATGGCTACACCTTC.

The chain combines TRBV28 with TRBJ2-7; weak D call: TRBD2 (5 bases). The CDR3 runs 14 residues. CDR1 MDHEN and CDR2 SYDVKM come from the germline V gene. Trimming pared 6 bases from V and 4 bases from J, leaving 16 bases between. CDR3 amino acids: CASREGGEIYEQYF. CDR3 sequence (DNA): TGTGCCAGCAGGGAAGGTGGGGAGATTTACGAGCAGTACTTC.

V and J are TRBV6-5 and TRBJ2-7; D unclear. The V end was cut by 0 bases, the J end by 4 bases, with 10 bases between. Germline values: CDR1 MNHEY, CDR2 SVGAGI. The CDR3 length is 14 residues. This CDR3 is CASSYSIQFYEQYF. In DNA form, the CDR3 reads TGTGCCAGCAGTTACTCGATACAGTTTTACGAGCAGTACTTC.

Only a few counts were recorded for this clone. This chain connects TRBV9 to TRBJ2-2; no definite D call. This CDR3 is built from 16 residues. The V gene's germline CDR1 is SGDLS and CDR2 YYNGEE. Trimming stripped 0 bases from V and 4 bases from J, with 13 bases between. The CDR3 loop is CASSVDPGSATGELFF. In nucleotides, the CDR3 is TGTGCCAGCAGCGTAGATCCCGGGTCGGCCACCGGGGAGCTGTTTTTT.

The chain carries TRBV5-5 and TRBJ1-6, with D possibly TRBD1 on 5 matching bases. V lost 3 bases and J 9 bases, leaving 16 bases between the germline ends. CDR3 size: 15 residues. Looked up from germline, CDR1 is SGHKS and CDR2 is YYEKEE (reference sequence). CDR3 region: CASSSVSQGGSPLHF. The CDR3, as DNA: TGTGCCAGCAGCTCTGTGAGTCAGGGTGGTTCACCCCTCCACTTT.

This clone was detected once. The rearrangement uses TRBV7-3 and TRBJ1-1; weak D call: TRBD1 (5 bases). Trimming removed 0 bases at V and 4 bases at J, with 6 bases between. The CDR3 sequence is 13 residues long. Germline-derived CDR1 and CDR2 are SGHTA and FQGTGA. The CDR3 DNA reads TGTGCCAGCAGCTTAACGGGGGGCACTGAAGCTTTCTTT. Its protein is CASSLTGGTEAFF.